Each of the 23 T cell receptor beta chains below was sequenced from the same sample in a study of cytomegalovirus exposure and HLA in healthy donors. Data came from immunoSEQ multiplex PCR; TCRdb stores just in-frame clones and leaves some out. The repertoire holds about 240,000 clones, 86% seen once, with 0.95% to 1.5% in the top ten. Sequencing was performed on PBMCs. These receptors were taken from a woman aged 25 to 39 in good health and CMV-seropositive.

This clone appeared once. The chain has TRBV10-3 and TRBJ2-7, with 10 nucleotides matching TRBD2. The CDR3 has 13 amino acids. CDR1 and CDR2 (germline): ENHRY, SYGVKD. Germline trimming cut 5 bases from V and 5 bases from J; bases unmatched to any gene: 3. Written as DNA, the CDR3 is TGTGCCATCAGTCTAGCGGGAGTGAACGAGCAGTACTTC. It codes for CAISLAGVNEQYF.

V is TRBV7-9 and J is TRBJ1-2; D call uncertain. The germline V and J ends were trimmed by 2 bases and 5 bases, with 12 bases remaining between them. Germline assignment: CDR1 SEHNR and CDR2 FQNEAQ (reference sequence). This CDR3 comprises 14 residues. CDR3 sequence: CASSLIGGDYGYTF. CDR3 nucleotide sequence: TGTGCCAGCAGCTTAATTGGAGGCGATTATGGCTACACCTTC.

The rearrangement links TRBV25-1 to TRBJ2-5; possible D gene TRBD1, 6 bases. The ends were cut back, 5 bases at V and 1 base at J, with 8 bases in the middle. The CDR3 extends over 13 amino acids. Germline CDR1 reads MGHDK; CDR2 reads SYGVNS. The CDR3 protein is CASSRGIQETQYF. In DNA, the CDR3 is TGTGCCAGCAGTAGGGGGATCCAAGAGACCCAGTACTTC.

The genes are TRBV9 and TRBJ2-7, with D perhaps TRBD1 (6 bases). Germline values: CDR1 SGDLS, CDR2 YYNGEE. CDR3 length equals 13 residues. V lost 0 bases to trimming and J lost 6 bases, with 10 bases between them. The chain's CDR3 is CASSVVDRSEQYF. The CDR3, as DNA: TGTGCCAGCAGCGTAGTCGACAGGTCCGAGCAGTACTTC.

The J gene is TRBJ1-1, the V gene TRBV25-1; D is perhaps TRBD1 (5 bases). The CDR3 contains 17 residues. The V end lost 4 bases, the J end lost 0 bases, and 18 bases lay between the germline ends. Germline assignment: CDR1 MGHDK and CDR2 SYGVNS. CDR3 sequence (DNA): TGTGCCAGCAGTGGCTCCTCGACGGGGGTATTGAACACTGAAGCTTTCTTT. Residues: CASSGSSTGVLNTEAFF.

J is TRBJ1-4 and V is TRBV2, with 10 bases that match TRBD1. CDR1 is SNHLY, CDR2 FYNNEI, per germline. This CDR3 region has 15 residues. V was clipped by 4 bases and J by 5 bases; unmatched bases: 4. For the CDR3, the DNA is TGTGCCAGCAGTGGGGGGACAGGGGTAAATGAAAAACTGTTTTTT. This sequence encodes CASSGGTGVNEKLFF. Filled out from reference TRBV2 and TRBJ1-4, the complete variable domain reads EPEVTQTPSHQVTQMGQEVILRCVPISNHLYFYWYRQILGQKVEFLVSFYNNEISEKSEIFDDQFSVERPDGSNFTLKIRSTKLEDSAMYFCASSGGTGVNEKLFFGSGTQLSVL.

The chain employs TRBV27 and TRBJ1-2; weak D call: TRBD1 (6 bases). Germline CDR1 reads MNHEY; CDR2 reads SMNVEV (reference sequence). Trimming removed 2 bases at V and 0 bases at J, with 7 bases between. This CDR3 spans 14 amino acids. This chain's CDR3 is CASSLQGSNYGYTF. CDR3 in DNA: TGTGCCAGCAGTTTACAGGGGTCTAACTATGGCTACACCTTC.

This clone showed up just a few times. The chain couples TRBV7-6 to TRBJ2-7, with TRBD2 identical over 8 bases. Trimming took 2 bases from V and 0 from J; bases not matched to a gene: 3. The CDR3 length is 15 residues. The germline gives CDR1 SGHVS, CDR2 FNYEAQ. The CDR3 nucleotides are TGTGCCAGCAGCTTATGGACTAGCCCCTCCTACGAGCAGTACTTC. Amino acids: CASSLWTSPSYEQYF.

This sequence joins TRBV28 and TRBJ2-7, with TRBD2 matching over 7 bases. Losses at the gene ends were 6 bases for V and 6 bases for J; bases not matched to a gene: 5. The CDR3 is 12 residues long. Germline CDR1 and CDR2: MDHEN and SYDVKM. The CDR3 region is CASRGGLGEQYF. CDR3 nucleotides: TGTGCCAGCAGGGGGGGGTTGGGCGAGCAGTACTTC.

V is TRBV27 and J is TRBJ2-7; D is possibly TRBD1 (6 bases). V lost 3 bases and J 3 bases, leaving 21 bases between the germline ends. Germline lookup yields CDR1 MNHEY and CDR2 SMNVEV (reference sequence). This CDR3 comprises 17 residues. CDR3 nucleotide sequence: TGTGCCAGCAGTTTTTACGGAGGAGCAACAGGGAGCTACGAGCAGTACTTC. Amino acid sequence: CASSFYGGATGSYEQYF.

The CDR3 is CAWSPGQDYNQPQHF. CDR3 nucleotide sequence: TGTGCCTGGAGCCCCGGGCAGGACTACAATCAGCCCCAGCATTTT. The J gene is TRBJ1-5, the V gene TRBV30; D ambiguous. Germline-derived CDR1 and CDR2 are GTSNPN and SVGIG (reference sequence). The CDR3 length is 15 residues. Trimming cost V 3 bases and J 3 bases, with 15 bases left between them.

The chain carries TRBV4-2 and TRBJ1-5; 7 bases match TRBD1. CDR1 is LGHNA and CDR2 is YNFKEQ in the germline V gene. The CDR3 is 17 residues long. With 2 bases clipped from V and 3 bases from J, the junction kept 10 bases outside the gene matches. The CDR3 sequence is CASSQLYRDSDNQPQHF. CDR3 DNA: TGTGCCAGCAGCCAATTATACCGGGACAGCGACAATCAGCCCCAGCATTTT.

V gene TRBV7-8 combines with J gene TRBJ1-1; no clear D gene. CDR3 length equals 14 residues. Germline V gives CDR1 SGHVS, CDR2 FQNEAQ. V lost 0 bases, J lost 1 base, and 6 bases lay in between. The CDR3 sequence is CASSLARGNTEAFF. CDR3 nucleotide sequence: TGTGCCAGCAGCTTAGCTCGCGGGAACACTGAAGCTTTCTTT. The full variable domain, in which reference TRBV7-8 and TRBJ1-1 provide the parts outside the CDR3, is GAGVSQSPRYKVAKRGQDVALRCDPISGHVSLFWYQQALGQGPEFLTYFQNEAQLDKSGLPSDRFFAERPEGSVSTLKIQRTQQEDSAVYLCASSLARGNTEAFFGQGTRLTVV.

V and J are TRBV7-9 and TRBJ2-7, with D hard to call. The CDR3 sequence is 13 residues long. Looked up from germline, CDR1 is SEHNR and CDR2 is FQNEAQ (reference sequence). Trimming removed 3 bases from V and 2 bases from J, with 8 bases in between. The CDR3: CASSFQTAYEQYF. CDR3 DNA: TGTGCCAGCAGCTTCCAAACGGCCTACGAGCAGTACTTC.

The CDR3 DNA reads TGTGCCACCAGCGGGACCAGACAGGGGGCCTCCTACGAGCAGTACTTC. Its translation is CATSGTRQGASYEQYF. The V gene is TRBV15, the J gene TRBJ2-7, with TRBD1 matching over 10 bases. CDR1 is LNHNV, CDR2 YYDKDF, per germline (reference sequence). V was pared by 5 bases and J by 0 bases, with 7 bases of the junction left unmatched. This CDR3 has 16 amino acids. The full variable domain, rest sourced from reference TRBV15 and TRBJ2-7, is DAMVIQNPRYQVTQFGKPVTLSCSQTLNHNVMYWYQQKSSQAPKLLFHYYDKDFNNEADTPDNFQSRRPNTSFCFLDIRSPGLGDTAMYLCATSGTRQGASYEQYFGPGTRLTVT.

This clone was recorded once. The chain carries TRBV11-3 and TRBJ2-7, with D perhaps matching TRBD2 (6 bases). The V end was cut by 1 base, the J end by 2 bases, with 12 bases between. CDR1 and CDR2 (germline): SGHNT, YENEEA. The CDR3 spans 15 residues. The CDR3 DNA reads TGTGCCAGCAGCTTAGGGGGAGGCACCACCTACGAGCAGTACTTC. This sequence encodes CASSLGGGTTYEQYF.

The chain is built from TRBV7-9 and TRBJ2-7, with D maybe TRBD1 (6 bases). V was cut by 4 bases and J by 3 bases, with 16 bases left in between. This CDR3 spans 15 amino acids. Germline CDR1 SEHNR, CDR2 FQNEAQ (reference sequence). As DNA, the CDR3 is TGTGCCAGCAGCTCGCAGGGGACGGGTTACTACGAGCAGTACTTC. This sequence encodes CASSSQGTGYYEQYF.

CDR3 protein: CASSLTRTTSAGELFF. The CDR3 DNA sequence: TGTGCCAGCAGCTTAACACGTACTACTAGCGCCGGGGAGCTGTTTTTT. The chain has TRBV7-9 and TRBJ2-2; 7 bases match TRBD2. The CDR3 covers 16 residues. Trimming cost V 2 bases and J 6 bases; bases outside gene matches: 9. CDR1 is SEHNR, CDR2 FQNEAQ, per germline (reference sequence).

The chain couples TRBV5-1 to TRBJ2-1; TRBD2 agrees at 13 bases. Germline V gene sequence: CDR1 SGHRS, CDR2 YFSETQ. The CDR3 totals 16 residues. Trimming cost V 3 bases and J 6 bases; bases outside gene matches: 6. In DNA, the CDR3 is TGCGCCAGCAGCTCCACCGGGACTAGCGGGATCAATGAGCAGTTCTTC. It is translated as CASSSTGTSGINEQFF.

The V and J genes are TRBV5-4 and TRBJ2-2; TRBD2 aligns across 11 bases. V lost 3 bases and J lost 3; bases outside the gene matches: 7. Germline V gene sequence: CDR1 SGHNT, CDR2 YYREEE (reference sequence). The length of the CDR3 is 17 residues. The CDR3 region is CASSSLAGVKYTGELFF. The CDR3 DNA reads TGTGCCAGCAGCTCACTAGCGGGAGTAAAGTACACCGGGGAGCTGTTTTTT. Full variable domain (outside the CDR3, taken from reference TRBV5-4 and TRBJ2-2): ETGVTQSPTHLIKTRGQQVTLRCSSQSGHNTVSWYQQALGQGPQFIFQYYREEENGRGNFPPRFSGLQFPNYSSELNVNALELDDSALYLCASSSLAGVKYTGELFFGEGSRLTVL.

The CDR3 region is CASSVIGGRGVVGANVLTF. The CDR3 DNA reads TGTGCCAGTAGCGTGATTGGAGGACGTGGGGTGGTAGGGGCCAACGTCCTGACTTTC. The V gene is TRBV19, the J gene TRBJ2-6; possibly TRBD2 for D (5 bases). Germline V gives CDR1 LNHDA, CDR2 SQIVND (reference sequence). The V gene lost 6 bases and the J gene lost 4 bases, with 25 bases spanning the gap. CDR3 size: 19 residues. The variable domain in full, completed from reference TRBV19 and TRBJ2-6, reads DGGITQSPKYLFRKEGQNVTLSCEQNLNHDAMYWYRQDPGQGLRLIYYSQIVNDFQKGDIAEGYSVSREKKESFPLTVTSAQKNPTAFYLCASSVIGGRGVVGANVLTFGAGSRLTVL.

The CDR3, as DNA: TGTGCCAGCAGCCCAGGGGGCGGGAGCACCAATGAGCAGTTCTTC. Its protein product is CASSPGGGSTNEQFF. The V call is TRBV2, the J call TRBJ2-1; tentatively, D is TRBD1 (8 bases). V was trimmed by 6 bases and J by 6 bases, leaving 18 bases between them. The CDR3 totals 15 residues. The V gene's germline CDR1 is SNHLY and CDR2 FYNNEI.

This clone was seen only once. The chain combines TRBV6-6 with TRBJ2-2, with D perhaps matching TRBD1 (6 bases). Between the trimmed V and J ends, which lost 0 bases and 6 bases, there was a span of 11 bases. The CDR3 is 15 residues long. Germline-derived CDR1 and CDR2 are MNHNY and SVGAGI (reference sequence). CDR3 sequence: CASSYSRGGSGELFF. In nucleotides, the CDR3 is TGTGCCAGCAGTTACTCGAGAGGGGGATCCGGGGAGCTGTTTTTT.